Below are 20 T cell receptor beta chains sequenced from a single sample in a study of blood T cell repertoires in COVID-19. The data were produced by immunoSEQ multiplex PCR, yet TCRdb's version contains in-frame clones alone and is incomplete. The data show approximately 300,000 clones, more than 90% seen once. Sequencing was performed on PBMCs or T cells enriched from blood (not recorded which). The receptors were sampled from a woman aged 30 to 39 who had recovered from COVID-19.

This clone was found once. V usage is TRBV7-2 and J usage is TRBJ2-7; 8 bases fit TRBD2. Germline CDR1 and CDR2: SGHTA and FQGNSA. Unmatched junction bases numbered 7, after V lost 2 bases and J lost 4 bases. This CDR3 comprises 15 residues. CDR3 sequence (DNA): TGTGCCAGCAGCTTACTTGCGGGAGGAACGTACGAGCAGTACTTC. Translating it yields CASSLLAGGTYEQYF.

The chain links TRBV18 to TRBJ1-2; tentative D call: TRBD1 (5 bases). The CDR3 contains 12 residues. The ends were cut back, 3 bases at V and 8 bases at J, with 10 bases in the middle. The germline gives CDR1 KGHSH, CDR2 LQKENI. The DNA for the CDR3 is TGTGCCAGCTCACCCCGGGGGGAAGGCTACACCTTC. This encodes CASSPRGEGYTF.

A single count supports this clone. The chain carries TRBV7-2 and TRBJ2-7, with D perhaps TRBD2 (6 bases). CDR3 length: 17 residues. From germline, CDR1 is SGHTA and CDR2 FQGNSA. Trimming removed 0 bases at V and 6 bases at J, with 21 bases between. The CDR3: CASSLARGVWERFEQYF. The CDR3, as DNA: TGTGCCAGCAGCTTAGCGCGCGGGGTCTGGGAGCGATTCGAGCAGTACTTC. The variable domain in full, with the rest retrieved from reference TRBV7-2 and TRBJ2-7, is GAGVSQSPSNKVTEKGKDVELRCDPISGHTALYWYRQSLGQGLEFLIYFQGNSAPDKSGLPSDRFSAERTGGSVSTLTIQRTQQEDSAVYLCASSLARGVWERFEQYFGPGTRLTVT.

The rearrangement links TRBV6-5 to TRBJ1-4; TRBD1 agrees at 8 bases. CDR1 and CDR2 from the germline V gene are MNHEY and SVGAGI. V shed 2 bases, J shed 9 bases, and the junction held 5 bases outside the gene matches. The CDR3 is made up of 14 amino acids. CDR3 amino acids: CASSYRGQGQKLFF. The CDR3 DNA reads TGTGCCAGCAGTTACCGTGGACAGGGCCAAAAACTGTTTTTT.

The gene calls are TRBV5-1 and TRBJ2-1; 12 nucleotides agree with TRBD1. V lost 0 bases to trimming and J lost 1 base; unmatched junction nucleotides: 2. Germline assignment: CDR1 SGHRS and CDR2 YFSETQ. The CDR3 extends over 17 amino acids. The CDR3 coding sequence is TGCGCCAGCAGCTTGGGGGACAGGGGGCAATCCTACAATGAGCAGTTCTTC. Encoded protein: CASSLGDRGQSYNEQFF.

V gene TRBV12-2 combines with J gene TRBJ1-2; the table's D call, TRBD1, has no DNA check behind it. TRBV12-2 is termed a pseudogene. There are 16 residues in the CDR3. The CDR3 spells CASRLALKGANYGYTF. As DNA, the CDR3 is TGTGCAAGTCGCTTAGCCTTAAAGGGGGCTAACTATGGCTACACCTTC.

In DNA, the CDR3 is TGTGCCAGCAGTCCCGCAGGGGGCGAGCAGTTCTTC. Its translation: CASSPAGGEQFF. The chain joins TRBV3-1 (or the pseudogene TRBV3-2) to TRBJ2-1; 8 bases are a match to TRBD1. Germline V CDR1 and CDR2: LGHDT, YNNKEL (reference sequence). The CDR3 consists of 12 residues. J was trimmed by 10 bases and V by 6 bases; bases with no gene match: 5.

The CDR3 is CASSPPRVAGRGPFF. The CDR3 DNA reads TGTGCCAGCAGTCCCCCCCGGGTAGCGGGTAGAGGACCGTTCTTC. The chain has TRBV6-5 and TRBJ2-1; 7 bases fit TRBD2. The CDR3 has 15 amino acids. Germline lookup yields CDR1 MNHEY and CDR2 SVGAGI. Germline trimming cut 5 bases from V and 15 bases from J; bases unmatched to any gene: 19.

The genes are TRBV6-2 or TRBV6-3 and TRBJ1-5; the D is unclear. Trimming took off 6 bases at V and 4 bases at J, with 19 bases between the two ends. Germline V CDR1 and CDR2: MNHEY, SVGEGT. This CDR3 is 16 amino acids long. The DNA of the CDR3 is TGTGCCAGCAGATACGGCGGACTCCCCCCAAATCAGCCCCAGCATTTT. This gives the protein CASRYGGLPPNQPQHF.

In nucleotides, the CDR3 is TGTGCCAGCTCACCGTACGGACAGGACCCCTACGAGCAGTACTTC. Its protein product is CASSPYGQDPYEQYF. The rearrangement joins TRBV18 to TRBJ2-7; 7 nucleotides line up with TRBD1. V was clipped by 3 bases and J by 2 bases; unmatched bases: 7. CDR3 length: 15 amino acids. From germline, CDR1 is KGHSH and CDR2 LQKENI.

The chain joins TRBV7-2 to TRBJ2-2; D gene unclear. V was trimmed by 1 base and J by 3 bases, leaving 15 bases between them. CDR1 and CDR2 (germline): SGHTA, FQGNSA. This CDR3 region has 17 residues. The CDR3: CASSLVGTYEDTGELFF. The CDR3 DNA reads as TGTGCCAGCAGCTTAGTTGGAACCTACGAGGACACCGGGGAGCTGTTTTTT.

The rearrangement links TRBV2 to TRBJ1-4; maybe TRBD1 (6 bases). Germline V CDR1 and CDR2: SNHLY, FYNNEI. V shed 6 bases and J shed 8 bases, with 16 bases lying between them. The CDR3 is made up of 14 amino acids. CDR3 coding DNA: TGTGCCAGCAGCCCAACAGGGAACAGGGAAAAACTGTTTTTT. Its protein is CASSPTGNREKLFF.

A few counts support this clone. The genes are TRBV27 and TRBJ1-5; weak D call: TRBD1 (6 bases). Looked up from germline, CDR1 is MNHEY and CDR2 is SMNVEV (reference sequence). V lost 8 bases and J 5 bases, leaving 10 bases between the germline ends. This CDR3 region has 12 residues. The CDR3 region is CASGPGDQPQHF. The CDR3 DNA reads TGTGCCAGCGGTCCAGGGGATCAGCCCCAGCATTTT.

The chain carries TRBV19 and TRBJ2-1; TRBD2 agrees at 11 bases. This CDR3 has 17 amino acids. The V and J ends lost 6 bases and 4 bases, in that order; junction bases with no gene match: 11. Germline V gene lookup returns CDR1 LNHDA and CDR2 SQIVND (reference sequence). The CDR3 here is CASRPRTSGYPYNEQFF. In DNA, the CDR3 is TGTGCCAGTAGACCCCGGACTAGCGGGTACCCGTACAATGAGCAGTTCTTC.

The genes are TRBV27 and TRBJ1-1, with 7 bases identical to TRBD1. Germline CDR1 and CDR2: MNHEY and SMNVEV (reference sequence). The CDR3 extends over 14 amino acids. V dropped 5 bases and J dropped 8; count of bases not matched to a gene: 11. CDR3 sequence reads: CASSLESGTAEAFF. CDR3 bases: TGTGCCAGCAGTCTAGAATCCGGGACAGCCGAAGCTTTCTTT.

This clone was picked up a small number of times. The CDR3 DNA reads as TGTGCCAGCAGCCCGAGGACAGCCCCAGTCATTTACACTGAAGCTTTCTTT. It translates to CASSPRTAPVIYTEAFF. The chain links TRBV11-2 to TRBJ1-1; D perhaps matches TRBD1 (6 bases). V shed 5 bases and J shed 3 bases, with 22 bases lying between them. CDR1 SGHAT and CDR2 FQNNGV come from the germline V gene. This CDR3 region has 17 residues.

The chain couples TRBV7-8 to TRBJ1-5, with no clear D. Germline CDR1 is SGHVS and CDR2 is FQNEAQ. The CDR3 covers 13 residues. V was clipped by 1 base and J by 6 bases, with 7 bases between them. CDR3 sequence reads: CASSLEMRQPQHF. DNA of the CDR3: TGTGCCAGCAGCTTAGAGATGCGTCAGCCCCAGCATTTT.

The rearrangement uses TRBV6-2 or TRBV6-3 and TRBJ2-1; 9 nucleotides agree with TRBD2. Germline CDR1 MNHEY, CDR2 SVGEGT. V lost 0 bases, J lost 4 bases, and 7 bases stayed unmatched. This CDR3 has 17 residues. The CDR3 region is CASSYSRGRDPYNEQFF. The CDR3, as DNA: TGTGCCAGCAGTTACTCACGCGGGAGGGATCCTTACAATGAGCAGTTCTTC.

The V and J genes are TRBV6-1 and TRBJ1-1, with TRBD1 as a possible D gene (5 bases). Germline V gene data show CDR1 as MNHNS and CDR2 as SASEGT. V dropped 3 bases and J dropped 8 bases, with 13 bases sitting between them. The CDR3 has 13 residues. CDR3 coding DNA: TGTGCCAGCAGTGACAGGGCGATGGCCGAAGCTTTCTTT. Translating gives CASSDRAMAEAFF.

This chain joins TRBV18 and TRBJ2-5; perhaps TRBD2 as D (5 bases). There are 13 residues in the CDR3. V was pared by 3 bases and J by 5 bases, with 10 bases between. Germline V gives CDR1 KGHSH, CDR2 LQKENI. This CDR3 is CASSPAGVETQYF. The CDR3 nucleotides are TGTGCCAGCTCACCTGCCGGGGTGGAGACCCAGTACTTC. Filled out from reference TRBV18 and TRBJ2-5, the complete variable domain reads NAGVMQNPRHLVRRRGQEARLRCSPMKGHSHVYWYRQLPEEGLKFMVYLQKENIIDESGMPKERFSAEFPKEGPSILRIQQVVRGDSAAYFCASSPAGVETQYFGPGTRLLVL.